Listed here is a single T cell receptor (beta chain). Its specificity is unknown. This sample's treatment: some 19 received Ad26.COV2.S at low or high dose, single or two shots; 5 received placebo; per-sample allocation not given. Sampling occurred on day 63 after the first vaccine or placebo injection. With 3 bases clipped from V and 6 bases from J, the junction kept 8 bases outside the gene matches. This CDR3 contains 15 residues. Germline values: CDR1 SGHNT, CDR2 YYREEE (reference sequence). These data come from a study of Ad26.COV2.S vaccination and SARS-CoV-2 variants. Looking at the study overall: Vaccine-arm donor from the placebo-controlled COV1001 Ad26.COV2.S trial.

Only in-frame clones appear in the TCRdb table, and some are missing; sequencing was by immunoSEQ multiplex PCR. The data hold 350,000 to 500,000 clones, with 90% observed a single time. Regarding the study as a whole: Reports say spike-specific CD8+ and CD4+ T cell responses covered substantial breadth after vaccination.

The TCR was taken from a person between 18 and 65 years old who received the Ad26.COV2.S COVID-19 vaccine or a placebo. The V and J genes are TRBV5-4 and TRBJ2-7, with TRBD1 matching over 11 bases. This specimen was peripheral blood, taken in a trial of Ad26.COV2.S vaccine versus placebo. The CDR3 DNA sequence: TGTGCCAGCAGCTCCCCAGCGGACAGGGGGCTCGAGCAGTACTTC. Its protein product is CASSSPADRGLEQYF.